The 31 T cell receptor beta chains given below trace back to one sample, sequenced in a study of beta chain features in type 1 diabetes. Reverse transcribing all isolated RNA meant expressed TCRB transcripts were sequenced. Only in-frame clones appear in the TCRdb table, and some are missing; sequencing was by immunoSEQ multiplex PCR. The sample records 680,000 or so clones, roughly a sixth being singletons. Material: naive CD4+ T cells from blood. These receptors were taken from a young man in good health.

A word on this clone: This specimen includes other DNA sequences encoding the same CDR3. This chain links TRBV6-5 with TRBJ2-7; 9 bases are a match to TRBD1. The J segment lost 2 bases and the V segment lost 3 bases, leaving 2 bases of the junction unmatched. There are 14 residues in the CDR3. CDR1 MNHEY and CDR2 SVGAGI come from the germline V gene. CDR3 in amino acids: CASSYGTGTYEQYF. Written as DNA, the CDR3 is TGTGCCAGCAGTTATGGGACAGGGACCTACGAGCAGTACTTC.

The gene calls are TRBV27 and TRBJ2-7; D might be TRBD2 (5 bases). Germline assignment: CDR1 MNHEY and CDR2 SMNVEV (reference sequence). V lost 6 bases to trimming and J lost 5 bases, with 23 bases between them. CDR3 length: 16 residues. The CDR3 DNA sequence: TGTGCCAGCAGCCTCGCGATGGTGGCGGGCCATAACGAGCAGTACTTC. Translating it yields CASSLAMVAGHNEQYF.

The chain has TRBV6-5 and TRBJ1-6; 9 nucleotides align to TRBD1. Germline assignment: CDR1 MNHEY and CDR2 SVGAGI. The CDR3 sequence is 15 residues long. Germline trimming cut 4 bases from V and 7 bases from J; bases unmatched to any gene: 5. The DNA for the CDR3 is TGTGCCAGCAGTTTAGCCGGGACAGGGAATTCACCCCTCCACTTT. It codes for CASSLAGTGNSPLHF.

The V call is TRBV7-3, the J call TRBJ2-5; 13 bases line up with TRBD2. The trim removed 5 bases at V and 6 bases at J, leaving 6 bases unmatched. Germline V CDR1 and CDR2: SGHTA, FQGTGA. The CDR3 has 15 residues. Here the CDR3 DNA reads TGTGCCAGCAGCCCCGGACTAGCGGGAGTACAGACCCAGTACTTC. Encoded protein: CASSPGLAGVQTQYF.

The sample holds a few counts of this clone. The chain employs TRBV4-2 and TRBJ2-3, with TRBD2 matching 14 bases. CDR3 length: 17 amino acids. With V trimmed by 0 bases and J by 5 bases, 4 bases remained unmatched. Germline assignment: CDR1 LGHNA and CDR2 YNFKEQ. CDR3 loop: CASSQDPGTSGRDTQYF. The CDR3 nucleotides read TGTGCCAGCAGCCAAGACCCCGGGACTAGCGGGAGAGATACGCAGTATTTT.

This chain joins TRBV7-3 and TRBJ1-1; D is perhaps TRBD1 (5 bases). CDR3 length equals 15 residues. Trimming took off 5 bases at V and 0 bases at J, with 13 bases between the two ends. The V gene's germline CDR1 is SGHTA and CDR2 FQGTGA. The CDR3 here is CASSLTRGLNTEAFF. The CDR3 DNA reads as TGTGCCAGCAGCCTCACAAGGGGCTTGAACACTGAAGCTTTCTTT.

This clone was detected only a few times. The chain is built from TRBV7-2 and TRBJ1-2; 9 bases match TRBD1. With V trimmed by 7 bases and J by 4 bases, 7 bases remained unmatched. CDR1 and CDR2 (germline): SGHTA, FQGNSA. The CDR3 is made up of 14 amino acids. The CDR3 DNA reads as TGTGCCAGCATACTTGGACAGGGGATCTATGGCTACACCTTC. It yields the protein CASILGQGIYGYTF.

Of note for this clone: Other DNA sequences in this specimen translate into the identical CDR3. J is TRBJ2-5 and V is TRBV5-4; D is unclear. V lost 0 bases and J lost 4, with 4 bases in between. The germline CDR1 and CDR2 sequences are SGHNT and YYREEE (reference sequence). This CDR3 comprises 12 residues. Here the CDR3 reads CASSLAGETQYF. CDR3 coding DNA: TGTGCCAGCAGCTTGGCCGGAGAGACCCAGTACTTC.

This clone has more than one count but fewer than ten. For the CDR3, the DNA is TGCAGCGTTGGTTGGCCGGGACTAAATCAGCCCCAGCATTTT. Residues: CSVGWPGLNQPQHF. The chain employs TRBV29-1 and TRBJ1-5, with D perhaps matching TRBD1 (5 bases). With 4 bases removed from V and 4 bases from J, the gap between germline ends came to 14 bases. This CDR3 region has 14 residues. Germline V gene lookup returns CDR1 SQVTM and CDR2 ANQGSEA.

CDR3 nucleotide sequence: TGTGCCAGCAGCTCCCGGACTAGCGGGAGAGGTCACGAGCAGTACTTC. Translation gives CASSSRTSGRGHEQYF. The rearrangement links TRBV5-4 to TRBJ2-7; 13 bases match TRBD2. Germline-derived CDR1 and CDR2 are SGHNT and YYREEE (reference sequence). V lost 3 bases to trimming and J lost 5 bases; unmatched junction nucleotides: 8. The CDR3 length is 16 residues. Supplemented by reference TRBV5-4 and TRBJ2-7, the full variable domain reads ETGVTQSPTHLIKTRGQQVTLRCSSQSGHNTVSWYQQALGQGPQFIFQYYREEENGRGNFPPRFSGLQFPNYSSELNVNALELDDSALYLCASSSRTSGRGHEQYFGPGTRLTVT.

V and J are TRBV27 and TRBJ1-2, with 9 bases lining up with TRBD1. The CDR3 totals 14 residues. Germline V lookup: CDR1 MNHEY, CDR2 SMNVEV (reference sequence). V lost 6 bases and J lost 4; bases outside the gene matches: 6. CDR3 in DNA: TGTGCCAGCAGCCGGGACAGGGCTACCTATGGCTACACCTTC. Its translation is CASSRDRATYGYTF.

There are a few counts of this clone. V gene TRBV29-1 combines with J gene TRBJ2-1, with 10 nucleotides matching TRBD1. The CDR3 is 15 amino acids. With 1 base clipped from V and 3 bases from J, the junction kept 3 bases outside the gene matches. The germline gives CDR1 SQVTM, CDR2 ANQGSEA. The CDR3 loop is CSVEGGQGLYNEQFF. The CDR3 DNA reads as TGCAGCGTTGAAGGGGGACAGGGGCTCTACAATGAGCAGTTCTTC.

CDR3 sequence reads: CASSLQTGGYEQYF. The CDR3 coding sequence is TGTGCCAGCAGCCTCCAGACAGGGGGCTACGAGCAGTACTTC. The chain joins TRBV7-9 to TRBJ2-7; 9 nucleotides line up with TRBD1. The CDR3 extends over 14 amino acids. Trimming at V came to 5 bases and at J to 3 bases, leaving 5 bases not matched to a gene. Germline values: CDR1 SEHNR, CDR2 FQNEAQ (reference sequence).

CDR3 residues: CASSLGGRGSETQYF. The CDR3 nucleotides are TGTGCCAGCAGCTTAGGGGGCCGAGGGTCAGAGACCCAGTACTTC. The chain recombines TRBV7-2 with TRBJ2-5, with D possibly called TRBD1 or TRBD2 (5 bases each). The V end was cut by 1 base, the J end by 4 bases, with 13 bases between. The V gene's germline CDR1 is SGHTA and CDR2 FQGNSA. The CDR3 runs to 15 residues.

The chain has TRBV13 and TRBJ1-4, with 9 bases fitting TRBD1. The CDR3 is 14 residues long. Germline V gene sequence: CDR1 PRHDT, CDR2 FYEKMQ (reference sequence). J lost 8 bases, V lost 5 bases, and 6 bases had no gene match. CDR3 loop: CASSGRDRAEKLFF. Here the CDR3 DNA reads TGTGCCAGCAGCGGACGGGACAGGGCCGAAAAACTGTTTTTT.

This clone was counted a few times. The chain is built from TRBV5-6 and TRBJ1-6, with 10 bases identical to TRBD1. There are 15 residues in the CDR3. Trimming removed 4 bases from V and 8 bases from J; junction bases left unmatched: 6. Germline V gene sequence: CDR1 SGHDT, CDR2 YYEEEE. The DNA for the CDR3 is TGTGCCAGCAGCACGCTGGGACAGGGGTATTCACCCCTCCACTTT. It yields the protein CASSTLGQGYSPLHF. The full variable domain, completed using reference TRBV5-6 and TRBJ1-6, is DAGVTQSPTHLIKTRGQQVTLRCSPKSGHDTVSWYQQALGQGPQFIFQYYEEEERQRGNFPDRFSGHQFPNYSSELNVNALLLGDSALYLCASSTLGQGYSPLHFGNGTRLTVT.

The chain couples TRBV7-2 to TRBJ1-5; TRBD1 is a possible D gene (5 bases). The ends were cut back, 3 bases at V and 2 bases at J, with 11 bases in the middle. CDR1 and CDR2 from the germline V gene are SGHTA and FQGNSA. The CDR3 extends over 15 amino acids. CDR3 amino acids: CASSLKGEGNQPQHF. Here the CDR3 DNA reads TGTGCCAGCAGCTTGAAAGGGGAAGGCAATCAGCCCCAGCATTTT.

This clone showed up just a few times. V gene TRBV18 combines with J gene TRBJ1-1, with a weak D call TRBD1 (5 bases). Per the germline V gene, CDR1 is KGHSH and CDR2 is LQKENI. This CDR3 is 13 amino acids long. The V and J ends lost 5 bases and 1 base respectively, with 8 bases between them. DNA of the CDR3: TGTGCCAGCTCAGGGACGGAGAACACTGAAGCTTTCTTT. Protein: CASSGTENTEAFF.

There are a few counts of this clone. The chain is built from TRBV7-8 and TRBJ2-1; 8 bases agree with TRBD1. Germline values: CDR1 SGHVS, CDR2 FQNEAQ. The CDR3 consists of 20 residues. Trimming removed 4 bases from V and 8 bases from J; junction bases left unmatched: 25. The CDR3 sequence is CASSSTRGLEVLLKLYEQFF. As DNA, the CDR3 is TGTGCCAGCAGCTCAACCAGGGGGCTAGAGGTACTACTAAAACTGTATGAGCAGTTCTTC.

The chain couples TRBV4-1 to TRBJ2-2; no clear D gene. The CDR3 sequence is 15 residues long. V was trimmed by 2 bases and J by 2 bases, leaving 9 bases between them. Germline loops: CDR1 MGHRA, CDR2 YSYEKL. CDR3 coding DNA: TGCGCCAGCAGCCAAACGAAGACCAACACCGGGGAGCTGTTTTTT. This encodes CASSQTKTNTGELFF.

This clone was detected a few times. This chain uses TRBV19 with TRBJ2-1, with D unclear. The CDR3 runs to 16 residues. Germline V lookup: CDR1 LNHDA, CDR2 SQIVND (reference sequence). The V end was cut by 2 bases, the J end by 4 bases, with 15 bases between. DNA for the CDR3: TGTGCCAGTAGTATACTTAACCCACACGGGTACAATGAGCAGTTCTTC. Amino acid sequence: CASSILNPHGYNEQFF.

This clone showed up just a few times. The chain links TRBV9 to TRBJ2-3; D may be TRBD2 (5 bases). V was cut by 7 bases and J by 1 base, with 10 bases left in between. Germline CDR1 and CDR2: SGDLS and YYNGEE. This CDR3 contains 13 residues. The CDR3, as DNA: TGTGCCAGCGCTAGCATCGGCACAGATACGCAGTATTTT. Translated, it gives CASASIGTDTQYF.

The V and J genes are TRBV2 and TRBJ2-2; no firm D call. Germline CDR1 and CDR2: SNHLY and FYNNEI. Trimming shortened V by 6 bases and J by 0 bases, and 5 bases separated the two germline ends. The CDR3 totals 13 residues. The CDR3 DNA reads TGTGCCAGCAGGAGAACGAACACCGGGGAGCTGTTTTTT. Its protein product is CASRRTNTGELFF.

The chain joins TRBV25-1 to TRBJ1-2, with unresolved D. Germline-derived CDR1 and CDR2 are MGHDK and SYGVNS. CDR3 length equals 16 residues. V was pared by 1 base and J by 0 bases, with 12 bases between. The CDR3 nucleotides are TGTGCCAGCAGTGAATTCGAGGGATTCGCTAACTATGGCTACACCTTC. It translates to CASSEFEGFANYGYTF.

This clone was counted only a few times. J is TRBJ1-5 and V is TRBV27; D remains ambiguous. Germline CDR1 is MNHEY and CDR2 is SMNVEV (reference sequence). Trimming took 5 bases from V and 7 from J, leaving 15 bases between them. The CDR3 sequence is 14 residues long. The DNA for the CDR3 is TGTGCCAGCAGTCGCCGGGAGTCCGGGCAGCCCCAGCATTTT. Translating gives CASSRRESGQPQHF.

With respect to this clone: Germline is not matched at one junction end, which may reflect a read error. The rearrangement links TRBV18 to TRBJ2-7, with 9 bases lining up with TRBD1. CDR3 size: 14 residues. From germline, CDR1 is KGHSH and CDR2 LQKENI. The CDR3 bases are TGTGCCAGCTCACCCCGGGACAGGGTGTTACCCCCGGGGTTC. Translation: CASSPRDRVLPPGF.

This chain joins TRBV9 and TRBJ2-5, with TRBD1 matching 9 bases. CDR3 length: 16 residues. Germline lookup yields CDR1 SGDLS and CDR2 YYNGEE. J lost 5 bases, V lost 0 bases, and 8 bases had no gene match. The CDR3: CASSVAGGQGWETQYF. The CDR3 nucleotides are TGTGCCAGCAGCGTAGCGGGGGGACAGGGCTGGGAGACCCAGTACTTC.

The V call is TRBV2, the J call TRBJ2-1, with 13 bases aligning to TRBD2. The CDR3 totals 16 residues. J gave up 7 bases and V 5 bases, and 8 bases lay outside the gene matches. Per the germline V gene, CDR1 is SNHLY and CDR2 is FYNNEI. CDR3 in amino acids: CASSPPGLAGTNEQFF. CDR3 nucleotides: TGTGCCAGCAGTCCTCCGGGACTAGCGGGAACGAATGAGCAGTTCTTC. Full variable domain (rest looked up from reference TRBV2 and TRBJ2-1): EPEVTQTPSHQVTQMGQEVILRCVPISNHLYFYWYRQILGQKVEFLVSFYNNEISEKSEIFDDQFSVERPDGSNFTLKIRSTKLEDSAMYFCASSPPGLAGTNEQFFGPGTRLTVL.

This clone turned up a few times. The J gene is TRBJ1-2, the V gene TRBV6-1; D unclear. The V gene lost 2 bases and the J gene lost 7 bases, with 8 bases spanning the gap. The CDR3 length is 12 residues. Germline V CDR1 and CDR2: MNHNS, SASEGT. CDR3 sequence: CASSEFGSGYTF. The CDR3 DNA is TGTGCCAGCAGTGAATTTGGTAGTGGCTACACCTTC.

This clone was seen a few times. V and J are TRBV7-8 and TRBJ2-2; TRBD1 might be the D (5 bases). There are 14 residues in the CDR3. The V gene lost 5 bases and the J gene lost 5 bases, with 12 bases spanning the gap. CDR1 and CDR2 (germline): SGHVS, FQNEAQ. The CDR3 region has the DNA TGTGCCAGCAGCCGAAGGCAGGGTACCGGGGAGCTGTTTTTT. This translates into CASSRRQGTGELFF.

This clone was seen a few times. The chain has TRBV13 and TRBJ2-7, with 7 bases lining up with TRBD2. V dropped 4 bases and J dropped 4; count of bases not matched to a gene: 7. This CDR3 contains 14 residues. Looked up from germline, CDR1 is PRHDT and CDR2 is FYEKMQ (reference sequence). Here the CDR3 reads CASSSTGGNYEQYF. The CDR3 nucleotides read TGTGCCAGCAGCTCTACCGGGGGGAATTACGAGCAGTACTTC.